This T cell receptor beta chain emerged from a study of blood T cell repertoires in COVID-19. Study details: Samples representing acute and convalescent COVID-19 were sourced from the United States, Italy and Spain. T cells, B-cell-depleted T cells, or PBMCs provided the cDNA or gDNA that served as material.

This CDR3 has 14 amino acids. Germline V gene sequence: CDR1 SNHLY, CDR2 FYNNEI. The ends were cut back, 7 bases at V and 3 bases at J, with 14 bases in the middle. Using immunoSEQ multiplex PCR, the repertoire was profiled, and TCRdb retains in-frame clones only, with some absent. The table includes approximately 230,000 clones, around 85% detected once. This TCR was sampled from a woman between 35 and 50 years old with active or convalescent COVID-19. The chain joins TRBV2 to TRBJ2-3, with TRBD2 as a possible D gene (5 bases). Sequencing input: peripheral blood. Written as DNA, the CDR3 is TGTGCCAGCAAACGAGAGGGCGGTACAGATACGCAGTATTTT. Protein product: CASKREGGTDTQYF.